This is a list of T cell receptor beta chains from one sample in a study of T cell repertoires in cytomegalovirus infection. TCRdb called the reads again in MiXCR, with one record for every CDR3 protein. There are 150,000 or so distinct CDR3 sequences in the sample; about 6% occur only once, and about a sixth lies in the top ten. Sequenced: PBMCs. Receptors were obtained from a human donor in good health (CMV status not recorded). Some clones in this sample may be carry-over from other donors' samples. Both conserved end residues are part of each CDR3. The D gene is left open where the match is weak. Only some rows state a clone size, as once, few, many or a class for expanded clones.

TRBV6-2/TRBV6-3	TRBJ2-3	NA	many	CASSYLQGSDTQYF
TRBV20-1	TRBJ2-1	NA	NA	CSARDGYNEQFF
TRBV20-1	TRBJ2-5	TRBD2	NA	CSARLAGVQETQYF
TRBV7-9	TRBJ2-7	NA	few	CASSLYRSSESPYEQYF
TRBV6-2/TRBV6-3	TRBJ1-5	NA	NA	CASSYLSGSNQPQHF
TRBV7-6	TRBJ1-4	NA	few	CASRGAANEKLFF
TRBV20-1	TRBJ2-7	TRBD2	many	CSARDLVGGGAPEQYF
TRBV30	TRBJ1-1	NA	many	CACGRLNPNTEAFF
TRBV14	TRBJ1-6	TRBD1	many	CASSRGQFYNSPLHF
TRBV10-2	TRBJ2-3	TRBD1	few	CASNTGGFTDTQYF
TRBV7-2	TRBJ2-2	NA	many	CASSLPGPATGELFF
TRBV15	TRBJ2-2	NA	many	CATSRAQAGELFF
TRBV12-3/TRBV12-4	TRBJ1-4	NA	many	CASSARGQGEKLFF